This TCR beta chain appears in the sequencing data of a study of T cells in Graves' hyperthyroidism and ophthalmopathy. Authors of the study amplified TCR beta CDR3 regions from RNA transcripts. A set of HTBI primers served as the primers for a first-round RT-PCR of the TCR CDR3. TCRdb re-called the multiplex PCR reads through MiXCR, storing one row per CDR3 protein. The sample lists about 340,000 distinct CDR3 sequences, under 25% occurring once. The CDR3 totals 17 residues. The V end lost 0 bases, the J end lost 6 bases, and 18 bases lay between the germline ends. Germline lookup yields CDR1 LNHNV and CDR2 YYDKDF (reference sequence). An approximately 10 ml volume of fresh peripheral blood provided the PBMCs.

The material sequenced was blood. The sequence was collected from a woman aged 50 to 60 with Graves' hyperthyroidism. The V call is TRBV15, the J call TRBJ2-1, with D maybe TRBD1 (7 bases). The CDR3 is CATSRDFLRQGGNEQFF. The CDR3 DNA sequence: TGTGCCACCAGCAGAGATTTTCTCCGACAGGGAGGCAATGAGCAGTTCTTC.